Listed here are 20 T cell receptor beta chains from one sample, sequenced in a study of T cell clonality in common variable immunodeficiency. No antigen has been identified for these receptors. Study-level findings and limits: Reportedly, TCR beta sequences from common variable immunodeficiency showed fewer deletions and N-nucleotide insertions.

Generated by immunoSEQ multiplex PCR, the TCRdb table keeps only in-frame clones and is missing some. The sample contains under 40,000 clones, none of them singletons. Material: peripheral blood mononuclear cells. The receptor source for this set is a human donor with common variable immunodeficiency.

With regard to this clone: The read falls 3 residues short of the CDR3 end, and the missing part is taken from the germline J gene. The chain links TRBV30 to TRBJ1-2; D possibly corresponds to TRBD1 (5 bases). CDR1 and CDR2 (germline): GTSNPN, SVGIG (reference sequence). The V and J ends lost 3 bases and 5 bases respectively, with 13 bases between them. CDR3 length: 13 amino acids. The sequenced part of the CDR3 DNA is TGTGCCTGGAGCGCCGTGACAGCATATGGC. This translates into CAWSAVTAYG. The entire CDR3 protein is CAWSAVTAYGYTF.

This clone was found a few times. The DNA ends 3 residues before the CDR3 does, and the rest of the CDR3 is filled in from the germline J gene. The chain couples TRBV7-3 to TRBJ2-3; the D gene is possibly TRBD2 (6 bases). The ends were cut back, 4 bases at V and 0 bases at J, with 8 bases in the middle. CDR1 is SGHTA, CDR2 FQGTGA, per germline. The CDR3 loop spans 14 amino acids. Partial CDR3 DNA: TGTGCCAGCAGCTGGGGGACTAGCACAGATACG. Residues: CASSWGTSTDT. The whole CDR3 sequence reads CASSWGTSTDTQYF. The full variable domain, completed using reference TRBV7-3 and TRBJ2-3, is GAGVSQTPSNKVTEKGKYVELRCDPISGHTALYWYRQSLGQGPEFLIYFQGTGAADDSGLPNDRFFAVRPEGSVSTLKIQRTERGDSAVYLCASSWGTSTDTQYFGPGTRLTVL.

This clone appeared a few times. The read ends 3 residues early relative to the CDR3; the germline J gene fills the gap. Distinct nucleotide sequences in the sample also encode this CDR3. The chain recombines TRBV18 with TRBJ1-5; a weak D match, TRBD1 (6 bases). CDR1 KGHSH and CDR2 LQKENI come from the germline V gene. Trimming took 0 bases from V and 0 from J, leaving 15 bases between them. The CDR3 spans 18 residues. CDR3 sequence reads: CASSPPHGRGTSNQPQHF. CDR3 bases read: TGTGCCAGCTCACCACCCCACGGCAGGGGAACTAGCAATCAGCCC.

This clone has more than one count but fewer than ten. The observed sequence ends 3 residues before the CDR3 terminus, with the missing tail filled in from the germline J gene. This chain uses TRBV6-2 or TRBV6-3 with TRBJ1-6, with 7 bases that match TRBD1. V was pared by 5 bases and J by 7 bases, with 14 bases of the junction left unmatched. CDR3 size: 17 residues. Per germline, CDR1 MNHEY and CDR2 SVGEGT. The CDR3 loop is CASSKPSLTGRNSPLHF. CDR3 bases read: TGTGCCAGCAGTAAACCCTCTCTGACAGGGAGAAATTCACCC.

Many counts were recorded for this clone. The CDR3 end lies 3 residues beyond the end of the read and is filled in from the germline J gene. The chain couples TRBV18 to TRBJ2-1; 9 nucleotides match TRBD2. This CDR3 comprises 16 residues. V lost 3 bases, J lost 0 bases, and 3 bases stayed unmatched. Per germline, CDR1 KGHSH and CDR2 LQKENI. The CDR3 sequence is CASSPLAGSSYNEQFF. CDR3 bases read: TGTGCCAGCTCACCGCTAGCGGGGAGCTCCTACAATGAG. Drawing the rest from reference TRBV18 and TRBJ2-1, the complete variable domain is NAGVMQNPRHLVRRRGQEARLRCSPMKGHSHVYWYRQLPEEGLKFMVYLQKENIIDESGMPKERFSAEFPKEGPSILRIQQVVRGDSAAYFCASSPLAGSSYNEQFFGPGTRLTVL.

The CDR3: CASSLDSWEGHSSYEQYF. CDR3 DNA, as far as it was read: TGTGCCAGCAGCTTAGACTCATGGGAGGGACACTCATCCTACGAG. The chain is built from TRBV7-7 and TRBJ2-7; D might be TRBD2 (7 bases). The missing CDR3 end, 3 residues past where the read stops, is filled in from the germline J gene. Germline V gene sequence: CDR1 SSHAT, CDR2 FNYEAQ (reference sequence). The CDR3 extends over 18 amino acids. Deletions cut 1 base from V and 1 base from J, with 20 bases between.

This clone has a handful of counts. Read data end 3 residues before the CDR3 end; the end is taken from the germline J gene. V gene TRBV6-2 or TRBV6-3 combines with J gene TRBJ1-1, with D perhaps TRBD1 (5 bases). Trimming left V 2 bases short and J 7 bases short, with 11 bases between. This CDR3 has 13 residues. Germline lookup yields CDR1 MNHEY and CDR2 SVGEGT. CDR3: CASSYPNRFEAFF. The sequenced part of the CDR3 DNA is TGTGCCAGCAGTTACCCGAACAGGTTTGAA.

Concerning this clone itself: The read comes to an end 3 residues before the CDR3 does, leaving the germline J gene to fill in the end. This chain uses TRBV5-1 with TRBJ1-1, with D possibly being TRBD1 (5 bases). In germline, CDR1 is SGHRS, CDR2 YFSETQ. Trimming stripped 5 bases from V and 2 bases from J, with 16 bases between. This CDR3 spans 15 amino acids. The DNA read from the CDR3 is TGCGCCAGCAGGTCTCGGGGGGGATATAACACTGAA. It specifies CASRSRGGYNTE. The full CDR3 protein reads CASRSRGGYNTEAFF.

CDR3 DNA, as far as it was read: TGCGCCAGCAGTCCAAGAAAAGCTCTTGACATCTATAATTCACCC. Amino acid sequence: CASSPRKALDIYNSP. The full CDR3 protein reads CASSPRKALDIYNSPLHF. The chain recombines TRBV23-1 with TRBJ1-6; the D is unclear. The read gets to within 3 residues of the CDR3 end, and the germline J gene fills in the rest. TRBV23-1 counts as an open reading frame of uncertain function. This CDR3 has 18 residues. The V gene lost 4 bases and the J gene lost 3 bases, with 19 bases spanning the gap.

Remarks on this clone: Read data end 3 residues before the CDR3 end; the end is taken from the germline J gene. The genes are TRBV18 and TRBJ1-2; TRBD1 is a possible D gene (5 bases). The V end lost 0 bases, the J end lost 6 bases, and 14 bases lay between the germline ends. The V gene's germline CDR1 is KGHSH and CDR2 LQKENI. The CDR3 is 15 amino acids. CDR3 residues: CASSPPIEPGDGYTF. The part of the CDR3 DNA that was read is TGTGCCAGCTCACCACCGATCGAGCCGGGGGATGGC. Looking up the rest from reference TRBV18 and TRBJ1-2 gives the full variable domain: NAGVMQNPRHLVRRRGQEARLRCSPMKGHSHVYWYRQLPEEGLKFMVYLQKENIIDESGMPKERFSAEFPKEGPSILRIQQVVRGDSAAYFCASSPPIEPGDGYTFGSGTRLTVV.

In this sample, this clone turned up many times. From the germline J gene comes the end of the CDR3, since the read stops 3 residues before it. The gene calls are TRBV7-7 and TRBJ2-1, with 7 bases aligning to TRBD2. CDR1 SSHAT and CDR2 FNYEAQ come from the germline V gene (reference sequence). This CDR3 has 15 residues. The V segment lost 3 bases and the J segment 6 bases; nucleotides outside the gene matches: 8. The chain's CDR3 is CASSFASGVGNEQFF. The part of the CDR3 DNA that was read is TGTGCCAGCAGCTTCGCGAGCGGGGTGGGCAATGAG.

The covered CDR3 bases are TGTGCCAGCAGCTTCCAGGGGTATAATTCACCC. Encoded protein: CASSFQGYNSP. The whole CDR3 sequence is CASSFQGYNSPLHF. This chain joins TRBV7-8 and TRBJ1-6, with a possible D match to TRBD1 (6 bases). The read ends 3 residues before the CDR3 terminus; that terminus is restored from the germline J gene. From germline, CDR1 is SGHVS and CDR2 FQNEAQ. Trimming took off 3 bases at V and 4 bases at J, with 7 bases between the two ends. This CDR3 is 14 amino acids long.

Comment on this clone: Read data end 3 residues before the CDR3 end; the end is taken from the germline J gene. The V and J genes are TRBV19 and TRBJ1-1; 10 nucleotides agree with TRBD1. Germline V lookup: CDR1 LNHDA, CDR2 SQIVND (reference sequence). Trimming cost V 6 bases and J 5 bases; bases outside gene matches: 3. There are 13 residues in the CDR3. The covered CDR3 bases are TGTGCCAGTAGGACGGACAGGGGGACTGAA. It yields the protein CASRTDRGTE. The complete CDR3 reads CASRTDRGTEAFF.

Ten or more counts support this clone. The read terminates 3 residues before the CDR3 end, so the remaining end is supplied by the germline J gene. This rearrangement joins TRBV18 to TRBJ2-2; a weak D match, TRBD1 (5 bases). The CDR3 sequence is 16 residues long. Trimming shortened V by 4 bases and J by 1 base, and 13 bases separated the two germline ends. The germline CDR1 and CDR2 sequences are KGHSH and LQKENI. The CDR3 sequence is CASSLRQRENTGELFF. CDR3 DNA, as far as it was read: TGTGCCAGCTCACTACGACAGCGAGAGAACACCGGGGAG. Drawing the rest from reference TRBV18 and TRBJ2-2, the complete variable domain is NAGVMQNPRHLVRRRGQEARLRCSPMKGHSHVYWYRQLPEEGLKFMVYLQKENIIDESGMPKERFSAEFPKEGPSILRIQQVVRGDSAAYFCASSLRQRENTGELFFGEGSRLTVL.

In regard to this clone: The read ends 3 residues before the CDR3 terminus; that terminus is restored from the germline J gene. The V and J genes are TRBV6-1 and TRBJ1-2; the D gene is possibly TRBD1 (6 bases). Germline values: CDR1 MNHNS, CDR2 SASEGT. The CDR3 loop spans 15 amino acids. Trimming took 2 bases from V and 7 from J, leaving 17 bases between them. The CDR3 protein is CASSEREGVSGGYTF. The covered CDR3 bases are TGTGCCAGCAGTGAACGGGAGGGGGTATCGGGTGGC.

Note on this clone: The observed sequence ends 3 residues before the CDR3 terminus, with the missing tail filled in from the germline J gene. V gene TRBV7-9 combines with J gene TRBJ2-3; D may be TRBD1 (5 bases). The CDR3 length is 14 residues. Germline V lookup: CDR1 SEHNR, CDR2 FQNEAQ (reference sequence). The germline V and J ends were trimmed by 10 bases and 0 bases, with 14 bases remaining between them. CDR3: CAIPPGSSTDTQYF. Partial CDR3 DNA: TGTGCCATCCCCCCAGGGTCAAGCACAGATACG.

This clone turned up a few times. The read is 3 residues too short to cover the CDR3 end, so that end is filled in from the germline J gene. V usage is TRBV30 and J usage is TRBJ1-5; the D is unclear. Germline CDR1 is GTSNPN and CDR2 is SVGIG (reference sequence). This CDR3 has 16 residues. The V and J ends lost 1 base and 0 bases respectively, with 13 bases between them. CDR3 DNA, as far as it was read: TGTGCCTGGAGTGGCGGGAATCCCTTTAGCAATCAGCCC. This gives the protein CAWSGGNPFSNQP. The full CDR3 protein is CAWSGGNPFSNQPQHF.

This clone has a handful of counts. From the germline J gene comes the end of the CDR3, since the read stops 3 residues before it. The chain uses TRBV19 and TRBJ2-6; 10 bases agree with TRBD1. After removal of 6 bases from V and 2 bases from J, the junction contained 13 bases not matched to a gene. Germline V CDR1 and CDR2: LNHDA, SQIVND (reference sequence). The CDR3 consists of 19 residues. CDR3 sequence reads: CASSRGGTGVFAGANVLTF. The sequenced CDR3 bases are TGTGCCAGTAGCCGAGGGGGGACAGGGGTTTTCGCTGGGGCCAACGTC.

This clone was seen repeatedly, ten times or more. The read ends 3 residues before the CDR3 terminus; that terminus is restored from the germline J gene. This chain links TRBV19 with TRBJ1-1; D unresolved. Deletions cut 3 bases from V and 0 bases from J, with 8 bases between. The CDR3 spans 14 residues. CDR1 is LNHDA and CDR2 is SQIVND in the germline V gene (reference sequence). The part of the CDR3 DNA that was read is TGTGCCAGTAGTATGCCAGGAATGAACACTGAA. Its protein product is CASSMPGMNTE. The CDR3, in full, reads CASSMPGMNTEAFF.

This clone was seen more than once but under ten times. The CDR3 is cut off 3 residues early in the read; its end comes from the germline J gene. The chain employs TRBV7-9 and TRBJ2-2; D not resolved. Trimming cost V 1 base and J 3 bases, with 3 bases left between them. Germline CDR1 is SEHNR and CDR2 is FQNEAQ (reference sequence). The CDR3 extends over 13 amino acids. The CDR3 is CASSLGHTGELFF. The covered CDR3 bases are TGTGCCAGCAGCTTAGGGCACACCGGGGAG.